This T cell receptor beta chain was captured in a study of response to subunit inactivated influenza vaccine. As to this clonotype: As yet, its antigen is unknown.

Study conclusions and caveats: Few new T cells, the authors suggested, are recruited by each seasonal influenza vaccination.

TCRdb re-called the RT-PCR reads through MiXCR, storing one row per CDR3 protein. The data contain fewer than 600,000 distinct CDR3 sequences, 6% to 9% of them singletons. In germline, CDR1 is DFQATT, CDR2 SNEGSKA (reference sequence). V lost 0 bases, J lost 7 bases, and 18 bases lay in between. The CDR3 is made up of 15 amino acids. The V call is TRBV20-1, the J call TRBJ1-2, with a possible D match to TRBD1 (5 bases). Here the sequenced sample was PBMCs from blood, taken less than 25 months after vaccination. This receptor was identified in a man between 50 and 75 years old who received an inactivated influenza vaccine. CDR3 loop: CSARDPGRKRGGYTF. CDR3 sequence (DNA): TGCAGTGCTAGAGATCCCGGACGGAAAAGGGGTGGCTACACCTTC.